This T cell receptor beta chain derives from a study of PD-L1 blockade in urothelial cancer. As for time point: peripheral blood 6 weeks after treatment start. Each PCR received spiked synthetic TCR analog templates. Sequenced by immunoSEQ multiplex PCR; TCRdb stores in-frame clones only, minus some. The sample records about 120,000 clones, around 89% being singletons. In its sample, this clone was seen a few times. The receptor was isolated from a man in his sixties with urothelial cancer. The material sequenced was PBMCs, taken around atezolizumab (anti-PD-L1) treatment.

The CDR3 is CAWSVVGSGGYTF. The CDR3 nucleotides read TGTGCCTGGAGTGTGGTAGGATCGGGAGGCTACACCTTC. The chain has TRBV30 and TRBJ1-2; no reliable D call. Germline CDR1 reads GTSNPN; CDR2 reads SVGIG (reference sequence). The CDR3 is 13 amino acids. Deletions cut 0 bases from V and 8 bases from J, with 13 bases between.